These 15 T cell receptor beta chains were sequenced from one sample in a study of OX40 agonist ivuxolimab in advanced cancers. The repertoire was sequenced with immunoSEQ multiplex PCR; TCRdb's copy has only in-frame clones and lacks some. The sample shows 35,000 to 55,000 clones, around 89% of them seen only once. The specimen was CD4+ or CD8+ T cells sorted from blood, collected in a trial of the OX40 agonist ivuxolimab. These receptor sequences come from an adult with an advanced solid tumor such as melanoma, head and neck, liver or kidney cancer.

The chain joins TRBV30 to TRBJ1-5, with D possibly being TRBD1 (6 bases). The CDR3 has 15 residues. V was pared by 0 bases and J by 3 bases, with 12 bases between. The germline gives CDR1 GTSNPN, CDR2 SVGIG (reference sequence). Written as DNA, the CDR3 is TGTGCCTGGAGTGTACAGGGAATTTCCAATCAGCCCCAGCATTTT. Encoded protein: CAWSVQGISNQPQHF.

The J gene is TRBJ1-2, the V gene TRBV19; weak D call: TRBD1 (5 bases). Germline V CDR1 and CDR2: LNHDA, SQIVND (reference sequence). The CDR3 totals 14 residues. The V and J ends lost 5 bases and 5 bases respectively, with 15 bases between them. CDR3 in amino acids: CASSQGPILYGYTF. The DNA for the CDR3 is TGTGCCAGTAGTCAGGGTCCTATCTTATATGGCTACACCTTC.

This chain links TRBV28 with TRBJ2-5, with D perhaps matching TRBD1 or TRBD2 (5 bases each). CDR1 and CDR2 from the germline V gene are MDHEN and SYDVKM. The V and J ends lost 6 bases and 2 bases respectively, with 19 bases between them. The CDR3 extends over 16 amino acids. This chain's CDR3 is CASSRDGSVGQETQYF. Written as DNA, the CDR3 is TGTGCCAGCAGCCGGGACGGTTCCGTGGGACAAGAGACCCAGTACTTC.

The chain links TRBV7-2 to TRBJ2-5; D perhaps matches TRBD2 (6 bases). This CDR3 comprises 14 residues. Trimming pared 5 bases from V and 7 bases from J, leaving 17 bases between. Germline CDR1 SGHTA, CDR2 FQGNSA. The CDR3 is CASSTWARGGTQYF. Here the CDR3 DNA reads TGTGCCAGCAGCACCTGGGCGCGGGGAGGGACCCAGTACTTC.

CDR3 in DNA: TGCGCCAGCAGCATAACCGGGACAGGGTACACCGGGGAGCTGTTTTTT. Its protein product is CASSITGTGYTGELFF. This sequence joins TRBV5-1 and TRBJ2-2; 9 bases are a match to TRBD1. The CDR3 consists of 16 residues. J was trimmed by 3 bases and V by 4 bases; bases with no gene match: 7. Germline V gives CDR1 SGHRS, CDR2 YFSETQ.

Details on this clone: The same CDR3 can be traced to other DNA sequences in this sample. DNA for the CDR3: TGTGCCAGCAGCTTCTCCGGAAGGCAGACCCAGTACTTC. Amino acids: CASSFSGRQTQYF. The chain links TRBV27 to TRBJ2-5; D remains unclear. The CDR3 has 13 residues. The V gene's germline CDR1 is MNHEY and CDR2 SMNVEV (reference sequence). Trimming shortened V by 6 bases and J by 6 bases, and 14 bases separated the two germline ends.

The CDR3 bases are TGTGCCAGTTTCATTAGACAGGGGGCCGGGGAGCTGTTTTTT. This sequence encodes CASFIRQGAGELFF. This chain connects TRBV6-1 to TRBJ2-2; 9 bases are a match to TRBD1. Germline trimming cut 9 bases from V and 6 bases from J; bases unmatched to any gene: 8. Germline V gene lookup returns CDR1 MNHNS and CDR2 SASEGT. This CDR3 has 14 residues.

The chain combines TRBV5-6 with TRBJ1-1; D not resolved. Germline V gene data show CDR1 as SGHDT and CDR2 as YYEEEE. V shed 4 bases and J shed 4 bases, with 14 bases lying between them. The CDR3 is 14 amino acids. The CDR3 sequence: CASSRAHRGTEAFF. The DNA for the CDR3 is TGTGCCAGCAGCAGGGCCCATAGAGGCACTGAAGCTTTCTTT.

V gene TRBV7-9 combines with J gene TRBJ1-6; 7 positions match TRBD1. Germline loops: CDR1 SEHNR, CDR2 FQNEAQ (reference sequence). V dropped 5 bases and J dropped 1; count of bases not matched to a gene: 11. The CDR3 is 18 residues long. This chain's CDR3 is CASSPRQGGGSYNSPLHF. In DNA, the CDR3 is TGTGCCAGCAGCCCTCGACAGGGCGGTGGGTCCTATAATTCACCCCTCCACTTT.

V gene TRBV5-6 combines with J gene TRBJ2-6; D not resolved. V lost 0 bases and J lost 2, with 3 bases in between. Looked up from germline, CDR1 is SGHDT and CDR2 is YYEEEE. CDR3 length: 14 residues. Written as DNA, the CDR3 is TGTGCCAGCAGCTTGGTTGCTGGGGCCAACGTCCTGACTTTC. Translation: CASSLVAGANVLTF.

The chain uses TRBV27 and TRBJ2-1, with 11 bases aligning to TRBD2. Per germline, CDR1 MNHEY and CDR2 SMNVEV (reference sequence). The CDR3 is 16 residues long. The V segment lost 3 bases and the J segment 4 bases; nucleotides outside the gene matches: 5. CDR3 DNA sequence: TGTGCCAGCAGTTTTCTGCTAGCGGGGGGTTACAATGAGCAGTTCTTC. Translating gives CASSFLLAGGYNEQFF.

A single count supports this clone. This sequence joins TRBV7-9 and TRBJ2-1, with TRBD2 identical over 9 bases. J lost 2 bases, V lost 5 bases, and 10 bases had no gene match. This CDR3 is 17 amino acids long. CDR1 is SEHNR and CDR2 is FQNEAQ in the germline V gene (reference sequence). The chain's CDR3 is CASSPKRRLAAYNEQFF. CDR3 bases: TGTGCCAGCAGCCCCAAACGCAGACTAGCGGCCTACAATGAGCAGTTCTTC. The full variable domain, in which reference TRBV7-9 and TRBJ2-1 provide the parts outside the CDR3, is DTGVSQNPRHKITKRGQNVTFRCDPISEHNRLYWYRQTLGQGPEFLTYFQNEAQLEKSRLLSDRFSAERPKGSFSTLEIQRTEQGDSAMYLCASSPKRRLAAYNEQFFGPGTRLTVL.

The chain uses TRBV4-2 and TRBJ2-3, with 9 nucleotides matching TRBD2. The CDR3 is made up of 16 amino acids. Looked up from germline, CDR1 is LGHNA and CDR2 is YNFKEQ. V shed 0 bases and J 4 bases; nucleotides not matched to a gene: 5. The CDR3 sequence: CASSQDGSGRSDTQYF. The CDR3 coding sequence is TGTGCCAGCAGCCAAGATGGGAGCGGGAGGTCAGATACGCAGTATTTT.

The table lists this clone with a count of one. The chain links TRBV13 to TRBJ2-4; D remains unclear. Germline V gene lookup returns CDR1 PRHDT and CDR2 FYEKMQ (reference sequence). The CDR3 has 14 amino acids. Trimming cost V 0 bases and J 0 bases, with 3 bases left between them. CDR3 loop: CASSLGLAKNIQYF. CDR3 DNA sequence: TGTGCCAGCAGCTTAGGTCTAGCCAAAAACATTCAGTACTTC.

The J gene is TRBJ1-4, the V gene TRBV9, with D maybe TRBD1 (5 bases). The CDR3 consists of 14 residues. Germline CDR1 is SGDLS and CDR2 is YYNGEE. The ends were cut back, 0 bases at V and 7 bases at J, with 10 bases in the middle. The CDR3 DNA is TGTGCCAGCAGCGTAGGGGGCGCCGGTGAAAAACTGTTTTTT. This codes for CASSVGGAGEKLFF.